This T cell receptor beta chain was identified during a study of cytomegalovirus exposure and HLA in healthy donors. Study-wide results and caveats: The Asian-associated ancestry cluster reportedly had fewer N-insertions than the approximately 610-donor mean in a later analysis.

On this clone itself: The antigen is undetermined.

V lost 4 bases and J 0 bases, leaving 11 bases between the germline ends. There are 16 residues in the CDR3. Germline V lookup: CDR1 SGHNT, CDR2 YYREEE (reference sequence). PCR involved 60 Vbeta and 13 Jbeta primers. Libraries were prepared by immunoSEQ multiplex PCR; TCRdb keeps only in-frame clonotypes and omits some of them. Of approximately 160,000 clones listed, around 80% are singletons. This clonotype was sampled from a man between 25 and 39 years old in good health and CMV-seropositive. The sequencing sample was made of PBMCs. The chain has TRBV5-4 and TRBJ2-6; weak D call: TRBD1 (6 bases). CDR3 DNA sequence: TGTGCCAGCAGCGGAGACAGGCCCTCTGGGGCCAACGTCCTGACTTTC. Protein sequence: CASSGDRPSGANVLTF.